Listed here are 30 T cell receptor beta chains from one sample, sequenced in a study of OX40 agonist ivuxolimab in advanced cancers. Repertoires were generated with immunoSEQ multiplex PCR, while TCRdb's copy carries only in-frame clones and drops some. The sample has over 50,000 clones, approximately 90% seen once. The source material was CD4+ or CD8+ T cells sorted from blood, sampled in a trial of the OX40 agonist ivuxolimab. The receptor set was obtained from an adult with an advanced solid tumor such as melanoma, head and neck, liver or kidney cancer.

This clone was detected only once. The V and J genes are TRBV6-5 and TRBJ2-1, with D maybe TRBD1 (5 bases). Trimming took off 5 bases at V and 3 bases at J, with 11 bases between the two ends. The CDR3 spans 14 residues. Germline-derived CDR1 and CDR2 are MNHEY and SVGAGI. Here the CDR3 reads CASSHDSLYNEQFF. In DNA, the CDR3 is TGTGCCAGCAGTCACGACAGCCTCTACAATGAGCAGTTCTTC.

J is TRBJ1-4 and V is TRBV28, with no clear D. Trimming stripped 8 bases from V and 3 bases from J, with 10 bases between. Germline-derived CDR1 and CDR2 are MDHEN and SYDVKM. There are 13 residues in the CDR3. The CDR3 coding sequence is TGTGCCAGCCGAACTACCGCTAATGAAAAACTGTTTTTT. This encodes CASRTTANEKLFF.

The J gene is TRBJ2-5, the V gene TRBV7-8; D possibly matches TRBD1 or TRBD2 (5 bases each). The germline gives CDR1 SGHVS, CDR2 FQNEAQ. The V end was cut by 5 bases, the J end by 4 bases, with 8 bases between. The CDR3 extends over 12 amino acids. CDR3 protein: CASSLGAETQYF. The CDR3 DNA sequence: TGTGCCAGCAGCCTCGGGGCAGAGACCCAGTACTTC.

Only one count was recorded for this clone. DNA for the CDR3: TGTGCCAGCAGCTTAACGGCGACTAGCGGGAGAAGAGAGCAGTACTTC. Its protein is CASSLTATSGRREQYF. The gene calls are TRBV7-3 and TRBJ2-7; TRBD2 aligns across 12 bases. The CDR3 loop spans 16 amino acids. The V gene end was trimmed by 0 bases and the J gene end by 7 bases; junction bases not matched to a gene: 7. From germline, CDR1 is SGHTA and CDR2 FQGTGA. The whole variable domain, filled in from reference TRBV7-3 and TRBJ2-7, reads GAGVSQTPSNKVTEKGKYVELRCDPISGHTALYWYRQSLGQGPEFLIYFQGTGAADDSGLPNDRFFAVRPEGSVSTLKIQRTERGDSAVYLCASSLTATSGRREQYFGPGTRLTVT.

The rearrangement joins TRBV2 to TRBJ2-2; no reliable D call. Deletions cut 2 bases from V and 1 base from J, with 5 bases between. This CDR3 has 14 amino acids. Germline V gives CDR1 SNHLY, CDR2 FYNNEI. The CDR3 region has the DNA TGTGCCAGCAGTGAACAGAAGAACACCGGGGAGCTGTTTTTT. Amino acids: CASSEQKNTGELFF. Variable domain in full (rest from reference TRBV2 and TRBJ2-2): EPEVTQTPSHQVTQMGQEVILRCVPISNHLYFYWYRQILGQKVEFLVSFYNNEISEKSEIFDDQFSVERPDGSNFTLKIRSTKLEDSAMYFCASSEQKNTGELFFGEGSRLTVL.

The V gene is TRBV6-5, the J gene TRBJ2-1; 9 nucleotides line up with TRBD2. Germline CDR1 is MNHEY and CDR2 is SVGAGI. The V and J ends lost 6 bases and 7 bases, in that order; junction bases with no gene match: 4. The CDR3 is 13 residues long. Here the CDR3 reads CASRAGGWNEQFF. The CDR3 DNA follows: TGTGCCAGCAGAGCGGGAGGATGGAATGAGCAGTTCTTC.

V and J are TRBV11-3 and TRBJ2-5; 7 positions agree with TRBD1. The CDR3 spans 14 residues. Looked up from germline, CDR1 is SGHNT and CDR2 is YENEEA. Unmatched junction bases numbered 4, after V lost 5 bases and J lost 1 base. CDR3 in DNA: TGTGCCAGCAGCACGGGACAGCCCCAAGAGACCCAGTACTTC. Protein product: CASSTGQPQETQYF.

V is TRBV6-6 and J is TRBJ1-4; D ambiguous. Germline CDR1 and CDR2: MNHNY and SVGAGI (reference sequence). The CDR3 has 16 amino acids. Trimming stripped 8 bases from V and 5 bases from J, with 21 bases between. CDR3 sequence: CASGTGRGMGNEKLFF. The CDR3 DNA reads TGTGCCAGCGGAACCGGGCGGGGAATGGGGAATGAAAAACTGTTTTTT.

The V gene is TRBV28, the J gene TRBJ2-3; D remains ambiguous. Trimming shortened V by 3 bases and J by 2 bases, and 9 bases separated the two germline ends. The germline V gene has CDR1 MDHEN and CDR2 SYDVKM. This CDR3 spans 14 amino acids. The CDR3 reads CASSFGRNTDTQYF. CDR3 coding DNA: TGTGCCAGCAGTTTCGGCAGGAACACAGATACGCAGTATTTT.

V usage is TRBV10-3 and J usage is TRBJ2-3; D could derive from TRBD1 or TRBD2 (5 bases each). CDR1 and CDR2 from the germline V gene are ENHRY and SYGVKD. The CDR3 covers 15 residues. Trimming pared 1 base from V and 2 bases from J, leaving 10 bases between. The CDR3 DNA is TGTGCCATCAGTGAGTTAAGAGGGGCCACAGATACGCAGTATTTT. It specifies CAISELRGATDTQYF.

The J gene is TRBJ2-6, the V gene TRBV28; D unresolved. Germline CDR1 reads MDHEN; CDR2 reads SYDVKM. Trimming pared 5 bases from V and 1 base from J, leaving 3 bases between. CDR3 length: 13 amino acids. CDR3: CASSRSGANVLTF. CDR3 DNA: TGTGCCAGCAGTCGATCTGGGGCCAACGTCCTGACTTTC.

The chain recombines TRBV6-5 with TRBJ1-2; 7 bases align to TRBD1. The junction had 2 bases not matched to a gene; V was cut back by 5 bases and J by 2 bases. Per germline, CDR1 MNHEY and CDR2 SVGAGI. The CDR3 sequence is 13 residues long. This CDR3 is CASSPGGNYGYTF. CDR3 nucleotides: TGTGCCAGCAGTCCAGGGGGGAACTATGGCTACACCTTC.

The chain employs TRBV7-3 and TRBJ2-2; D perhaps matches TRBD1 (6 bases). CDR1 is SGHTA, CDR2 FQGTGA, per germline. The V end lost 5 bases, the J end lost 0 bases, and 10 bases lay between the germline ends. This CDR3 region has 15 residues. CDR3 DNA: TGTGCCAGCAGCCGGGGACACTCGAACACCGGGGAGCTGTTTTTT. Encoded protein: CASSRGHSNTGELFF.

DNA for the CDR3: TGCGCCAGCAGCCAAGATCCCGGGGGCCAGGGATTAGCCTACGAGCAGTACTTC. Amino acids: CASSQDPGGQGLAYEQYF. This chain links TRBV4-3 with TRBJ2-7; TRBD1 or TRBD2 may be the D gene (6 bases each). V gave up 0 bases and J gave up 2 bases, with 20 bases separating them. Germline V gene lookup returns CDR1 LGHNA and CDR2 YSLEER. The CDR3 runs to 18 residues.

V and J are TRBV18 and TRBJ2-7; D gene unclear. Germline CDR1 KGHSH, CDR2 LQKENI. V was clipped by 2 bases and J by 7 bases, with 15 bases between them. The CDR3 has 14 residues. The CDR3 region is CASSPDIVTGEQYF. CDR3 nucleotide sequence: TGTGCCAGCTCACCAGATATAGTCACGGGTGAGCAGTACTTC.

The gene calls are TRBV10-3 and TRBJ1-1; D is undetermined. This CDR3 contains 13 residues. In germline, CDR1 is ENHRY, CDR2 SYGVKD. The V end was cut by 0 bases, the J end by 6 bases, with 8 bases between. The CDR3 spells CAISESNGSEAFF. For the CDR3, the DNA is TGTGCCATCAGTGAGTCGAACGGGTCTGAAGCTTTCTTT.

The chain has TRBV6-5 and TRBJ2-1; no clear D gene. Looked up from germline, CDR1 is MNHEY and CDR2 is SVGAGI. The CDR3 has 11 residues. Trimming removed 4 bases at V and 13 bases at J, with 11 bases between. CDR3 in amino acids: CASSFGLGQFF. In nucleotides, the CDR3 is TGTGCCAGCAGTTTCGGGTTGGGACAGTTCTTC.

The table lists this clone with a few counts. The chain employs TRBV5-1 and TRBJ2-7, with D uncertain. Per germline, CDR1 SGHRS and CDR2 YFSETQ. V was cut by 5 bases and J by 2 bases, with 11 bases left in between. CDR3 length: 13 amino acids. The CDR3 reads CASSPDGPYEQYF. As DNA, the CDR3 is TGCGCCAGCAGTCCTGACGGACCCTACGAGCAGTACTTC. Using reference TRBV5-1 and TRBJ2-7 for the parts outside the CDR3, the full variable domain is KAGVTQTPRYLIKTRGQQVTLSCSPISGHRSVSWYQQTPGQGLQFLFEYFSETQRNKGNFPGRFSGRQFSNSRSEMNVSTLELGDSALYLCASSPDGPYEQYFGPGTRLTVT.

The genes are TRBV7-9 and TRBJ1-1; possible D gene TRBD1, 5 bases. In germline, CDR1 is SEHNR, CDR2 FQNEAQ (reference sequence). The CDR3 extends over 14 amino acids. The V end lost 2 bases, the J end lost 10 bases, and 17 bases lay between the germline ends. In nucleotides, the CDR3 is TGTGCCAGCAGCTTATCGGCGGGGGAGGTACGAGCTTTCTTT. The encoded protein is CASSLSAGEVRAFF.

The chain uses TRBV7-9 and TRBJ2-3, with 11 positions matching TRBD2. The germline V gene has CDR1 SEHNR and CDR2 FQNEAQ (reference sequence). The CDR3 is 18 residues long. V lost 1 base, J lost 5 bases, and 11 bases stayed unmatched. The CDR3 DNA reads as TGTGCCAGCAGCTTAGGTTCTTCGACTAGCGGGAATGTAGATACGCAGTATTTT. Protein: CASSLGSSTSGNVDTQYF.

This chain links TRBV5-1 with TRBJ2-5, with D uncertain. Trimming removed 0 bases at V and 5 bases at J, with 8 bases between. Germline V gene data show CDR1 as SGHRS and CDR2 as YFSETQ. CDR3 size: 13 residues. The DNA for the CDR3 is TGCGCCAGCAGCTTGGCATTTCCGGAGACCCAGTACTTC. Its translation is CASSLAFPETQYF.

This clone was counted only a few times. The chain recombines TRBV6-5 with TRBJ2-1, with 7 bases aligning to TRBD1. The V gene end was trimmed by 4 bases and the J gene end by 0 bases; junction bases not matched to a gene: 6. There are 16 residues in the CDR3. Germline V CDR1 and CDR2: MNHEY, SVGAGI. CDR3 region: CASSSRDSRSYNEQFF. Written as DNA, the CDR3 is TGTGCCAGCAGTTCTCGGGACAGCCGCTCCTACAATGAGCAGTTCTTC.

The CDR3 DNA is TGTGCCAGCAGCCAGGACGGGGGCACAGATACGCAGTATTTT. Translation: CASSQDGGTDTQYF. The chain couples TRBV7-8 to TRBJ2-3, with D possibly matching TRBD2 (5 bases). The ends were cut back, 5 bases at V and 1 base at J, with 10 bases in the middle. This CDR3 contains 14 residues. Germline V gene data show CDR1 as SGHVS and CDR2 as FQNEAQ.

The chain couples TRBV28 to TRBJ2-7, with TRBD1 matching over 7 bases. The V and J ends lost 2 bases and 3 bases, in that order; junction bases with no gene match: 1. This CDR3 contains 13 residues. CDR1 is MDHEN and CDR2 is SYDVKM in the germline V gene. CDR3 region: CASSLGTDYEQYF. In DNA, the CDR3 is TGTGCCAGCAGTTTAGGGACAGACTACGAGCAGTACTTC. The full variable domain, with the rest looked up from reference TRBV28 and TRBJ2-7, is DVKVTQSSRYLVKRTGEKVFLECVQDMDHENMFWYRQDPGLGLRLIYFSYDVKMKEKGDIPEGYSVSREKKERFSLILESASTNQTSMYLCASSLGTDYEQYFGPGTRLTVT.

The chain is built from TRBV2 and TRBJ1-5, with D maybe TRBD1 (6 bases). The CDR3 is made up of 16 amino acids. Trimming pared 3 bases from V and 4 bases from J, leaving 16 bases between. Germline assignment: CDR1 SNHLY and CDR2 FYNNEI. CDR3 DNA sequence: TGTGCCAGCAGTGAGTACGTGGGACAACCAAATCAGCCCCAGCATTTT. This gives the protein CASSEYVGQPNQPQHF. Variable domain in full (rest from reference TRBV2 and TRBJ1-5): EPEVTQTPSHQVTQMGQEVILRCVPISNHLYFYWYRQILGQKVEFLVSFYNNEISEKSEIFDDQFSVERPDGSNFTLKIRSTKLEDSAMYFCASSEYVGQPNQPQHFGDGTRLSIL.

This chain links TRBV5-1 with TRBJ2-3; 11 bases fit TRBD2. After removal of 10 bases from V and 2 bases from J, the junction contained 12 bases not matched to a gene. Germline V gene lookup returns CDR1 SGHRS and CDR2 YFSETQ. This CDR3 region has 16 residues. In DNA form, the CDR3 reads TGCGCCTCCAATGTAGAACTAGCGGGAGCCACAGATACGCAGTATTTT. Encoded protein: CASNVELAGATDTQYF.

This sequence joins TRBV7-3 and TRBJ2-7; weak D call: TRBD1 (6 bases). Germline CDR1 SGHTA, CDR2 FQGTGA. Trimming left V 3 bases short and J 3 bases short, with 9 bases between. CDR3 length: 13 residues. DNA of the CDR3: TGTGCCAGCAGCTTTGAGACAGGCTACGAGCAGTACTTC. This encodes CASSFETGYEQYF.

This clone was found a few times. This sequence joins TRBV6-5 and TRBJ1-2; a possible D gene is TRBD1 (6 bases). The ends were cut back, 7 bases at V and 7 bases at J, with 19 bases in the middle. The CDR3 is 14 amino acids. The V gene's germline CDR1 is MNHEY and CDR2 SVGAGI. The CDR3 loop is CASTLGRGLGGYTF. The CDR3 coding sequence is TGTGCCAGCACATTGGGCAGGGGATTAGGTGGCTACACCTTC.

This chain connects TRBV7-3 to TRBJ2-7; D is ambiguous. V was clipped by 5 bases and J by 2 bases, with 13 bases between them. Germline CDR1 is SGHTA and CDR2 is FQGTGA. The length of the CDR3 is 14 residues. The CDR3 here is CASSPTAGTYEQYF. CDR3 nucleotides: TGTGCCAGCAGCCCCACGGCAGGCACCTACGAGCAGTACTTC.

The chain employs TRBV11-2 and TRBJ2-1; D gene unclear. Germline V gene data show CDR1 as SGHAT and CDR2 as FQNNGV. The CDR3 consists of 13 residues. Trimming removed 5 bases at V and 10 bases at J, with 15 bases between. The CDR3 DNA follows: TGTGCCAGCAGCGCTCTTGTCTGGACGGAGCAGTTCTTC. Residues: CASSALVWTEQFF. The variable domain in full, completed from reference TRBV11-2 and TRBJ2-1, reads EAGVAQSPRYKIIEKRQSVAFWCNPISGHATLYWYQQILGQGPKLLIQFQNNGVVDDSQLPKDRFSAERLKGVDSTLKIQPAKLEDSAVYLCASSALVWTEQFFGPGTRLTVL.